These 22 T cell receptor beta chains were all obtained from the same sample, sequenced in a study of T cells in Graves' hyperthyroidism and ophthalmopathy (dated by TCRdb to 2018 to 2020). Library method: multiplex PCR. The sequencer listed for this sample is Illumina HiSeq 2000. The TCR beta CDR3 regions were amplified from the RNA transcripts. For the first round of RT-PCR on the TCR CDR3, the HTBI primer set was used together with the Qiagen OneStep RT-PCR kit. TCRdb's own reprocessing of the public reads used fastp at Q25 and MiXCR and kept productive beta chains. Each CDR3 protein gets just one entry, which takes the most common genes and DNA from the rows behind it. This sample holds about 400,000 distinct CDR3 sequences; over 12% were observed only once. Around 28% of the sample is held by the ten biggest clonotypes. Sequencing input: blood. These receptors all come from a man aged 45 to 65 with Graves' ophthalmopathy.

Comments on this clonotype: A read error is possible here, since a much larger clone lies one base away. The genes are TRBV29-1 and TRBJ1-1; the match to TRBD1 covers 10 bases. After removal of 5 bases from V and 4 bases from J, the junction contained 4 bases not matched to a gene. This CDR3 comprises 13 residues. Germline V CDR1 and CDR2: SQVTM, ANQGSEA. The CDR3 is CSVKGQGPTEAFF. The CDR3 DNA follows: TGCAGCGTTAAGGGACAGGGGCCCACTGAAGCTTTCTTT.

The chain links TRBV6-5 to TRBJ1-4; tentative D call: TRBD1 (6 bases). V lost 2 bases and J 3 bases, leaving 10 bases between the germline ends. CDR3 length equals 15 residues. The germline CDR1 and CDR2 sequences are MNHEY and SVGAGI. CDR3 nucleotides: TGTGCCAGCAGTTACGGGGGACACCCTAATGAAAAACTGTTTTTT. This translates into CASSYGGHPNEKLFF.

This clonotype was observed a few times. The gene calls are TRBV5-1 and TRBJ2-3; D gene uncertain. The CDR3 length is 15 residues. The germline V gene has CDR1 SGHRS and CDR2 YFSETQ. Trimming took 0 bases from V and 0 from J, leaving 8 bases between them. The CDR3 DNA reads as TGCGCCAGCAGCTTGGACAAGGCTAGCACAGATACGCAGTATTTT. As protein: CASSLDKASTDTQYF.

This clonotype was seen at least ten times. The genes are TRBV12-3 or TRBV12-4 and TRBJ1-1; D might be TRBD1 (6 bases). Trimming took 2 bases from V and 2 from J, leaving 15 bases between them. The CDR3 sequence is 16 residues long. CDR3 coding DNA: TGTGCCAGCAGTTTAAGGGGGTTAACTCCCAACACTGAAGCTTTCTTT. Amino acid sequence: CASSLRGLTPNTEAFF.

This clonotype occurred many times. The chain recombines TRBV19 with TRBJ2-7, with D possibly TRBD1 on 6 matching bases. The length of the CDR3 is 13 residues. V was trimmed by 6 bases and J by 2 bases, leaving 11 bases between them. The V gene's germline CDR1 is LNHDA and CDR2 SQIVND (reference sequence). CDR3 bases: TGTGCCAGTAGCTCCGGGACAACCTACGAGCAGTACTTC. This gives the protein CASSSGTTYEQYF.

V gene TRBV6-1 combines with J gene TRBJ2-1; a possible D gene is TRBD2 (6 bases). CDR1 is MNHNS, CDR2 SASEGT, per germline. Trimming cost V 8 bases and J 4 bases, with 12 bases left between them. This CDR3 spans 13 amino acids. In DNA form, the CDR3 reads TGTGCCAGCGGGGCGGAGGGGTACAATGAGCAGTTCTTC. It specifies CASGAEGYNEQFF.

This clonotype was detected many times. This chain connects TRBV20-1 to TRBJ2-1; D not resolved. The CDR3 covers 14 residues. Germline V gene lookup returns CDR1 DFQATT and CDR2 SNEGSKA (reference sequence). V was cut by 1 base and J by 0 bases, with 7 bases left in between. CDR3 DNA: TGCAGTGCTAGAGGCTACCGCTCCTACAATGAGCAGTTCTTC. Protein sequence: CSARGYRSYNEQFF.

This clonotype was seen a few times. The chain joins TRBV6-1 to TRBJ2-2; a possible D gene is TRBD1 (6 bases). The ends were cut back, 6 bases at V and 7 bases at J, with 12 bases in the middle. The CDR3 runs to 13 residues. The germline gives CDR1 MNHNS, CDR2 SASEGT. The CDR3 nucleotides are TGTGCCAGCAGCGCACAGGGCGTCGGGGAGCTGTTTTTT. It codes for CASSAQGVGELFF.

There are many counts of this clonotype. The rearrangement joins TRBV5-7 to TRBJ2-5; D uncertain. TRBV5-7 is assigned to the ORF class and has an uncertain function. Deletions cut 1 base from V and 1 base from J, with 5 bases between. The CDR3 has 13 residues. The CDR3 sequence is CASSLWSQETQYF. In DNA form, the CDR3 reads TGTGCCAGCAGCTTGTGGAGCCAAGAGACCCAGTACTTC.

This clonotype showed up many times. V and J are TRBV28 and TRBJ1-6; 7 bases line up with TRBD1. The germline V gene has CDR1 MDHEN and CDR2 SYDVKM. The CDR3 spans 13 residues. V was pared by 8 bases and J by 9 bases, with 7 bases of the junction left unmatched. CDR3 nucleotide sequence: TGTGCCAGCCATCCGGGACAGACTTCACCCCTCCACTTT. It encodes CASHPGQTSPLHF.

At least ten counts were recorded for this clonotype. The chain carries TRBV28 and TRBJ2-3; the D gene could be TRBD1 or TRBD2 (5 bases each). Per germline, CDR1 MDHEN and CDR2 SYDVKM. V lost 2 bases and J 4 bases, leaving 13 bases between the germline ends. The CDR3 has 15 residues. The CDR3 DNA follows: TGTGCCAGCAGTTTACAGGGACCGAACGCAGATACGCAGTATTTT. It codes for CASSLQGPNADTQYF. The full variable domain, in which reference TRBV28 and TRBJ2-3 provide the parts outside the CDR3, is DVKVTQSSRYLVKRTGEKVFLECVQDMDHENMFWYRQDPGLGLRLIYFSYDVKMKEKGDIPEGYSVSREKKERFSLILESASTNQTSMYLCASSLQGPNADTQYFGPGTRLTVL.

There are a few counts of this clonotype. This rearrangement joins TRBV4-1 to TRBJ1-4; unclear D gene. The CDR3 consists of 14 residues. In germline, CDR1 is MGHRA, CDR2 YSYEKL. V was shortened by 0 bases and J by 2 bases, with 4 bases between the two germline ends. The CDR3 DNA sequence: TGCGCCAGCAGCCAAGATGGTACTAATGAAAAACTGTTTTTT. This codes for CASSQDGTNEKLFF.

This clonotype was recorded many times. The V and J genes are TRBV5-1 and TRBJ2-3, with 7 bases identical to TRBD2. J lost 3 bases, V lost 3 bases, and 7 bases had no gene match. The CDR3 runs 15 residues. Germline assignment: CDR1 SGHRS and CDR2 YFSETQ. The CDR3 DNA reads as TGCGCCAGCAGCTCGGGCGGGAGAACAACAGATACGCAGTATTTT. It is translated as CASSSGGRTTDTQYF.

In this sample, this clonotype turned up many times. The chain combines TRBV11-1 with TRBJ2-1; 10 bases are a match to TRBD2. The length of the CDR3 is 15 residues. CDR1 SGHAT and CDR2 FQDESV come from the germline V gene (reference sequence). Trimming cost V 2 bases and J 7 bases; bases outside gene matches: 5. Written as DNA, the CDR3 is TGTGCCAGCAGCTTAAGCGGGAGGGCAGGGAATGAGCAGTTCTTC. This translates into CASSLSGRAGNEQFF.

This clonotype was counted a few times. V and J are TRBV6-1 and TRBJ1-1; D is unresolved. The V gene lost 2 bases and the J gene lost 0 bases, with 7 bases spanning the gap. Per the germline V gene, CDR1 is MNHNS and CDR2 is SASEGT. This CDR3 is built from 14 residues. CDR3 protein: CASSEFNMNTEAFF. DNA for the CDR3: TGTGCCAGCAGTGAATTCAACATGAACACTGAAGCTTTCTTT.

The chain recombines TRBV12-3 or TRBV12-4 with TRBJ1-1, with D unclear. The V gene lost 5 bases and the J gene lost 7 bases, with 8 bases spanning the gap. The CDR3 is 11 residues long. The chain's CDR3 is CASSTSGEAFF. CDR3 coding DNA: TGTGCCAGCAGTACCTCGGGTGAAGCTTTCTTT.

The DNA of the CDR3 is TGTGCCAGCAGTGAAACTAGCGGGAGCGCAGATACGCAGTATTTT. It is translated as CASSETSGSADTQYF. This chain links TRBV27 with TRBJ2-3, with TRBD2 matching over 11 bases. CDR3 length equals 15 residues. Germline CDR1 is MNHEY and CDR2 is SMNVEV (reference sequence). Trimming took 5 bases from V and 4 from J; bases not matched to a gene: 5.

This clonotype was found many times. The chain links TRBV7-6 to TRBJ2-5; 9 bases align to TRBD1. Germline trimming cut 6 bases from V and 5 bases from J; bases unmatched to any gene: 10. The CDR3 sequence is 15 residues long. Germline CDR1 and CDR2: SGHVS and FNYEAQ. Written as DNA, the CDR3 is TGTGCCAGCAGGAAAAACAGGGGGCGCAACGAGACCCAGTACTTC. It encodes CASRKNRGRNETQYF.

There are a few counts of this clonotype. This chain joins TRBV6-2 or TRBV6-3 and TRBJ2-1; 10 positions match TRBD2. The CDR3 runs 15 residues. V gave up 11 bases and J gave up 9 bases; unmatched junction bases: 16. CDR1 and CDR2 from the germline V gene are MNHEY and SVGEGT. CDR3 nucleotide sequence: TGTGCCGGCGGGGCTAGCGGGAGTCATTTGGGTGAGCAGTTCTTC. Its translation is CAGGASGSHLGEQFF.

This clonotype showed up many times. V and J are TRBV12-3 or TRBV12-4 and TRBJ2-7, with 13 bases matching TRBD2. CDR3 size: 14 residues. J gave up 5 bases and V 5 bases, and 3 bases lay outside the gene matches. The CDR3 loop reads CASSRGLAGDEQYF. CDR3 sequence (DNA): TGTGCCAGCAGTCGAGGACTAGCGGGAGACGAGCAGTACTTC.

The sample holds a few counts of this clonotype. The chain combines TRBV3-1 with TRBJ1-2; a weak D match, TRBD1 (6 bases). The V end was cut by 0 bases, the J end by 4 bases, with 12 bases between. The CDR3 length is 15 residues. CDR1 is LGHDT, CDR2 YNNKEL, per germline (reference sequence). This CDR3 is CASSQDRDNRYGYTF. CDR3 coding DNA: TGTGCCAGCAGCCAAGACAGGGACAACCGCTATGGCTACACCTTC.

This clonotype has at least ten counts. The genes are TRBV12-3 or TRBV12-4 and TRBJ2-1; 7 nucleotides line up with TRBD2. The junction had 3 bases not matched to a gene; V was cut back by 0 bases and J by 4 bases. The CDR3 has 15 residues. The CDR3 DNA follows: TGTGCCAGCAGTTTAGCGGGAGGGACTTACAATGAGCAGTTCTTC. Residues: CASSLAGGTYNEQFF.